The sequence of this TCR beta chain was determined in a study of T cell changes during pregnancy in multiple sclerosis. Only in-frame clones appear in the TCRdb table, and some are missing; sequencing was by immunoSEQ multiplex PCR. The table has more than 70,000 clones, 93% seen once; the top ten hold under 3%. CDR3 length equals 15 residues. Germline assignment: CDR1 SGHVS and CDR2 FQNEAQ. V was clipped by 1 base and J by 3 bases; unmatched bases: 5. The sample holds one count of this clone. This receptor was taken from a female donor with multiple sclerosis, enrolled in a pregnancy study. The sequences come from peripheral blood, collected in the second trimester of pregnancy. The V call is TRBV7-8, the J call TRBJ1-2; 7 bases are a match to TRBD1. CDR3 nucleotides: TGTGCCAGCAGCTTAGGACTCGGGACAGACTATGGCTACACCTTC. Residues: CASSLGLGTDYGYTF. Filled out from reference TRBV7-8 and TRBJ1-2, the complete variable domain reads GAGVSQSPRYKVAKRGQDVALRCDPISGHVSLFWYQQALGQGPEFLTYFQNEAQLDKSGLPSDRFFAERPEGSVSTLKIQRTQQEDSAVYLCASSLGLGTDYGYTFGSGTRLTVV.